This is a list of T cell receptor beta chains from one sample in a study of beta chain features in type 1 diabetes. The assay was immunoSEQ multiplex PCR, and TCRdb's table has in-frame clones only and misses some. The profile covers over 650,000 clones, with over 11% appearing a single time and approximately 0.043% taken by the ten largest. The sample comprised naive CD4+ T cells from blood. Source of these receptors: a man aged 18 to 29 with type 1 diabetes. Both conserved end residues are part of each CDR3. Each record gives: CDR3 protein, CDR3 DNA, V gene, clone size, D gene, J gene. The D gene is left open where the match is weak. Only some rows state a clone size, as once, few, many or a class for expanded clones.

CDR3 protein: CASKREGTGELFF; CDR3 DNA: TGTGCCAGCAAGCGGGAGGGGACCGGGGAGCTGTTTTTT; V gene: TRBV5-4; clone size: few; D gene: TRBD2; J gene: TRBJ2-2
CDR3 protein: CASSQGDGGFGKLFF; CDR3 DNA: TGTGCCAGCAGCCAGGGTGATGGGGGGTTCGGAAAACTGTTTTTT; V gene: TRBV14; clone size: NA; D gene: NA; J gene: TRBJ1-4
CDR3 protein: CASSLDWEEQFF; CDR3 DNA: TGTGCCAGCAGCTTGGACTGGGAGGAGCAGTTCTTC; V gene: TRBV5-4; clone size: few; D gene: NA; J gene: TRBJ2-1
CDR3 protein: CASSPSSLADTQYF; CDR3 DNA: TGTGCCAGCAGCCCTAGCTCACTAGCGGATACGCAGTATTTT; V gene: TRBV9; clone size: NA; D gene: TRBD2; J gene: TRBJ2-3
CDR3 protein: CSVDPGTASLEQYF; CDR3 DNA: TGCAGCGTTGACCCAGGGACAGCCTCTCTCGAGCAGTACTTC; V gene: TRBV29-1; clone size: NA; D gene: TRBD1; J gene: TRBJ2-7
CDR3 protein: CAGIQGSEGEQYF; CDR3 DNA: TGTGCCGGAATACAGGGGAGTGAGGGCGAGCAGTACTTC; V gene: TRBV7-9; clone size: NA; D gene: TRBD1; J gene: TRBJ2-7
CDR3 protein: CASSLGSAAQETQYF; CDR3 DNA: TGTGCCAGCAGCTTGGGCAGTGCAGCCCAAGAGACCCAGTACTTC; V gene: TRBV28; clone size: few; D gene: NA; J gene: TRBJ2-5
CDR3 protein: CASSSLLALGYTF; CDR3 DNA: TGTGCCAGCAGTTCCTTACTGGCACTTGGCTACACCTTC; V gene: TRBV11-1; clone size: NA; D gene: NA; J gene: TRBJ1-2
CDR3 protein: CAISEETGETYGYTF; CDR3 DNA: TGTGCCATCAGTGAGGAGACAGGGGAAACCTATGGCTACACCTTC; V gene: TRBV10-3; clone size: few; D gene: TRBD1; J gene: TRBJ1-2
CDR3 protein: CASSPWDGGYFGNEQFF; CDR3 DNA: TGTGCCAGCAGCCCGTGGGACGGAGGCTACTTCGGCAATGAGCAGTTCTTC; V gene: TRBV7-9; clone size: NA; D gene: NA; J gene: TRBJ2-1
CDR3 protein: CASSQVNNEQFF; CDR3 DNA: TGCGCCAGCAGCCAGGTTAACAATGAGCAGTTCTTC; V gene: TRBV4-1; clone size: NA; D gene: NA; J gene: TRBJ2-1
CDR3 protein: CASSLQGGNTGELFF; CDR3 DNA: TGTGCCAGCAGTCTACAGGGGGGAAACACCGGGGAGCTGTTTTTT; V gene: TRBV6-5; clone size: NA; D gene: TRBD1; J gene: TRBJ2-2
CDR3 protein: CAWRTLMNTEAFF; CDR3 DNA: TGTGCCTGGAGGACCCTCATGAACACTGAAGCTTTCTTT; V gene: TRBV30; clone size: NA; D gene: NA; J gene: TRBJ1-1
CDR3 protein: CASSLLLRDRDGYTF; CDR3 DNA: TGCGCCAGCAGCTTGCTCCTCCGGGACAGGGATGGCTACACCTTC; V gene: TRBV5-1; clone size: NA; D gene: TRBD1; J gene: TRBJ1-2
CDR3 protein: CASRLAVASNMSNQPQHF; CDR3 DNA: TGTGCAAGTCGCTTAGCTGTTGCCAGTAACATGAGCAATCAGCCCCAGCATTTT; V gene: TRBV12-2; clone size: NA; D gene: NA; J gene: TRBJ1-5
CDR3 protein: CASEPTEPAYEQYF; CDR3 DNA: TGTGCCAGCGAACCGACAGAGCCGGCCTACGAGCAGTACTTC; V gene: TRBV7-2; clone size: few; D gene: NA; J gene: TRBJ2-7
CDR3 protein: CASSSPAENYGYTF; CDR3 DNA: TGTGCCAGCAGTTCACCAGCAGAAAACTATGGCTACACCTTC; V gene: TRBV28; clone size: few; D gene: NA; J gene: TRBJ1-2
CDR3 protein: CASSQLGGDRNQPQHF; CDR3 DNA: TGCGCCAGCAGCCAATTGGGAGGGGACCGCAATCAGCCCCAGCATTTT; V gene: TRBV4-1; clone size: NA; D gene: NA; J gene: TRBJ1-5
CDR3 protein: CASSQNSYTQYF; CDR3 DNA: TGTGCCAGCAGCCAGAATAGTTATACGCAGTATTTT; V gene: TRBV14; clone size: few; D gene: NA; J gene: TRBJ2-3
CDR3 protein: CASSRPGAINTEAFF; CDR3 DNA: TGTGCCAGCAGTCGCCCAGGGGCGATAAACACTGAAGCTTTCTTT; V gene: TRBV9; clone size: NA; D gene: NA; J gene: TRBJ1-1
CDR3 protein: CASSERTGLIYEQYF; CDR3 DNA: TGTGCCAGCAGCGAAAGGACAGGGCTCATATACGAGCAGTACTTC; V gene: TRBV7-3; clone size: NA; D gene: TRBD1; J gene: TRBJ2-7
CDR3 protein: CASSDQQGTAAFRYTF; CDR3 DNA: TGTGCCAGCAGTGACCAACAGGGGACCGCGGCCTTCCGGTACACCTTC; V gene: TRBV25-1; clone size: NA; D gene: TRBD1; J gene: TRBJ1-2
CDR3 protein: CASSQYSNQPQHF; CDR3 DNA: TGTGCCAGCAGCCAGTATAGCAATCAGCCCCAGCATTTT; V gene: TRBV11-2; clone size: NA; D gene: NA; J gene: TRBJ1-5
CDR3 protein: CASTETPGPQETQYF; CDR3 DNA: TGTGCCAGCACGGAGACTCCTGGGCCCCAAGAGACCCAGTACTTC; V gene: TRBV9; clone size: few; D gene: NA; J gene: TRBJ2-5
CDR3 protein: CASSPGSAAQYF; CDR3 DNA: TGCGCCAGCAGTCCCGGTTCGGCAGCTCAGTACTTC; V gene: TRBV5-1; clone size: once; D gene: NA; J gene: TRBJ2-5
CDR3 protein: CASSPGELDEQYF; CDR3 DNA: TGTGCCAGCTCACCAGGGGAGCTCGACGAGCAGTACTTC; V gene: TRBV18; clone size: NA; D gene: NA; J gene: TRBJ2-7
CDR3 protein: CSVSTVSSYEQYF; CDR3 DNA: TGCAGCGTTTCGACAGTTAGCTCCTACGAGCAGTACTTC; V gene: TRBV29-1; clone size: few; D gene: NA; J gene: TRBJ2-7
CDR3 protein: CASSLPGGNQPQHF; CDR3 DNA: TGTGCCAGCAGCTTACCAGGGGGCAATCAGCCCCAGCATTTT; V gene: TRBV13; clone size: NA; D gene: NA; J gene: TRBJ1-5
CDR3 protein: CASSRGESSYEQYF; CDR3 DNA: TGCGCCAGCAGCCGGGGGGAATCCTCCTACGAGCAGTACTTC; V gene: TRBV4-1; clone size: NA; D gene: NA; J gene: TRBJ2-7
CDR3 protein: CASSGVEGYTF; CDR3 DNA: TGTGCCAGCAGCGGCGTTGAGGGTTACACCTTC; V gene: TRBV5-4; clone size: NA; D gene: NA; J gene: TRBJ1-2
CDR3 protein: CATSDGAKNIQYF; CDR3 DNA: TGTGCCACTAGCGACGGAGCCAAAAACATTCAGTACTTC; V gene: TRBV10-3; clone size: many; D gene: NA; J gene: TRBJ2-4
CDR3 protein: CASSLASLYNEQFF; CDR3 DNA: TGTGCCAGCAGCTTAGCGTCCTTGTACAATGAGCAGTTCTTC; V gene: TRBV11-2; clone size: few; D gene: NA; J gene: TRBJ2-1
CDR3 protein: CASSPEAVLF; CDR3 DNA: TGTGCCAGCTCACCTGAGGCGGTGCTCTTC; V gene: TRBV18; clone size: few; D gene: NA; J gene: TRBJ2-7
CDR3 protein: CASTPGLASYNEQFF; CDR3 DNA: TGTGCCAGCACCCCGGGACTAGCGTCCTACAATGAGCAGTTCTTC; V gene: TRBV11-2; clone size: few; D gene: TRBD2; J gene: TRBJ2-1
CDR3 protein: CAISDDRGNYGYTF; CDR3 DNA: TGTGCCATCAGTGATGACAGGGGGAACTATGGCTACACCTTC; V gene: TRBV10-3; clone size: NA; D gene: TRBD1; J gene: TRBJ1-2
CDR3 protein: CSVVGNRAETQYF; CDR3 DNA: TGCAGCGTTGTAGGGAATAGAGCCGAGACCCAGTACTTC; V gene: TRBV29-1; clone size: NA; D gene: NA; J gene: TRBJ2-5
CDR3 protein: CASSLGGQEQYF; CDR3 DNA: TGTGCCAGCAGCCTGGGGGGACAGGAGCAGTACTTC; V gene: TRBV5-4; clone size: NA; D gene: NA; J gene: TRBJ2-7
CDR3 protein: CASSLRENQPQHF; CDR3 DNA: TGTGCCAGTAGTTTGCGTGAGAATCAGCCCCAGCATTTT; V gene: TRBV19; clone size: NA; D gene: NA; J gene: TRBJ1-5
CDR3 protein: CASSLGENTEAFF; CDR3 DNA: TGTGCCAGCTCATTGGGGGAGAACACTGAAGCTTTCTTT; V gene: TRBV6-1; clone size: NA; D gene: NA; J gene: TRBJ1-1
CDR3 protein: CASSVGPGPAGHEQFF; CDR3 DNA: TGTGCCAGCAGCGTAGGGCCGGGACCCGCAGGACATGAGCAGTTCTTC; V gene: TRBV9; clone size: NA; D gene: NA; J gene: TRBJ2-1
CDR3 protein: CASSSSPTDLGDEQFF; CDR3 DNA: TGCGCCAGCAGCTCAAGCCCAACAGATCTAGGCGATGAGCAGTTCTTC; V gene: TRBV5-1; clone size: NA; D gene: NA; J gene: TRBJ2-1
CDR3 protein: CASSVTGQEKKLFF; CDR3 DNA: TGTGCCAGCAGCGTTACCGGACAGGAGAAAAAACTGTTTTTT; V gene: TRBV9; clone size: few; D gene: TRBD1; J gene: TRBJ1-4
CDR3 protein: CASSIPGTKSNTQYF; CDR3 DNA: TGCGCCAGCAGCATACCCGGGACCAAGAGTAATACGCAGTATTTT; V gene: TRBV5-1; clone size: few; D gene: NA; J gene: TRBJ2-3
CDR3 protein: CAWNPTYNEQFF; CDR3 DNA: TGTGCCTGGAATCCCACATACAATGAGCAGTTCTTC; V gene: TRBV30; clone size: few; D gene: NA; J gene: TRBJ2-1